This T cell receptor beta chain originates from a study of beta chain features in type 1 diabetes. Study results and limitations: Among all four CD4+ subsets, Type 1 diabetes patients had TCRB CDR3s that were moderately but significantly shorter.

Per germline, CDR1 SGHAT and CDR2 FQNNGV. This CDR3 has 14 amino acids. V dropped 2 bases and J dropped 0 bases, with 7 bases sitting between them. Notes on this clone: Its specificity is unknown.

Sequenced material consisted of expressed TCRB transcripts (all of the isolated RNA was reverse transcribed). Only in-frame clones appear in the TCRdb table, and some are missing; sequencing was by immunoSEQ multiplex PCR. Of a few hundred thousand clones detected, roughly 14% appear once; the ten largest clones hold around 0.016%. The chain is built from TRBV11-2 and TRBJ2-5; D is unresolved. What was sequenced was naive CD4+ T cells from blood. The receptor was isolated from a woman between 18 and 29 years old with type 1 diabetes. CDR3 loop: CASSLFPDQETQYF. The CDR3 nucleotides read TGTGCCAGCAGCTTATTTCCGGACCAAGAGACCCAGTACTTC.